These 24 T cell receptor beta chains were all obtained from the same sample, sequenced in a study of vaccination and CD4 T cells after COVID-19. The Oncomine TCR Beta short-read assay generated sequence data from the DNA of cultured CD4+ T cells. Via MiXCR, TCRdb re-called the PCR reads, giving one row per CDR3 protein. The table includes 20,000 to 25,000 distinct CDR3 sequences, under 55% detected once. The treatment is: roughly nine-day PBMC culture with coronavirus spike peptide pools or control peptides (ViraFEST assay). Their antigen targets remain unknown. Material for sequencing was CD4+ T cells from blood, cultured in vitro. The receptors were sampled from a human donor who had recovered from COVID-19.

This clonotype was observed once. This chain joins TRBV11-3 and TRBJ2-2, with a possible D match to TRBD2 (7 bases). The ends were cut back, 5 bases at V and 15 bases at J, with 25 bases in the middle. The CDR3 totals 15 residues. Germline V gene data show CDR1 as SGHNT and CDR2 as YENEEA. CDR3 protein: CASSTRRGAEGKVFF. CDR3 DNA: TGTGCCAGCAGCACACGCCGGGGGGCAGAGGGAAAGGTGTTTTTT.

J is TRBJ2-7 and V is TRBV10-3; TRBD2 might be the D (5 bases). V lost 10 bases and J lost 0, with 13 bases in between. This CDR3 contains 13 residues. The germline V gene encodes CDR1 ENHRY and CDR2 SYGVKD. DNA of the CDR3: TGTGCCACCGGGAACGATTTCTCCTACGAGCAGTACTTC. Its translation is CATGNDFSYEQYF.

This sequence joins TRBV7-2 and TRBJ2-7; TRBD2 matches at 7 bases. After removal of 4 bases from V and 0 bases from J, the junction contained 6 bases not matched to a gene. Germline loops: CDR1 SGHTA, CDR2 FQGNSA. The CDR3 runs 15 residues. The CDR3 spells CASSSAGGSSYEQYF. CDR3 sequence (DNA): TGTGCCAGCAGCTCCGCCGGGGGGAGCTCCTACGAGCAGTACTTC.

The V call is TRBV20-1, the J call TRBJ2-1; 12 nucleotides agree with TRBD2. Germline V lookup: CDR1 DFQATT, CDR2 SNEGSKA (reference sequence). This CDR3 has 15 amino acids. The J segment lost 5 bases and the V segment lost 6 bases, leaving 8 bases of the junction unmatched. CDR3 region: CSAGGLAGKDNEQFF. The CDR3 DNA reads TGCAGTGCGGGAGGACTAGCGGGAAAAGACAATGAGCAGTTCTTC.

The genes are TRBV10-3 and TRBJ2-7; D not resolved. Trimming took 6 bases from V and 2 from J, leaving 11 bases between them. Germline V gives CDR1 ENHRY, CDR2 SYGVKD. The CDR3 has 13 residues. The CDR3 DNA follows: TGTGCCATCAGCGGCGGTCAGACCTACGAGCAGTACTTC. It translates to CAISGGQTYEQYF.

This clonotype has a handful of counts. The chain couples TRBV20-1 to TRBJ1-5; possibly TRBD1 for D (6 bases). The ends were cut back, 6 bases at V and 0 bases at J, with 15 bases in the middle. Germline assignment: CDR1 DFQATT and CDR2 SNEGSKA (reference sequence). This CDR3 has 15 residues. CDR3 sequence (DNA): TGCAGTGCCCGTATCGGGGGCTATAGCAATCAGCCCCAGCATTTT. Residues: CSARIGGYSNQPQHF.

The J gene is TRBJ2-5, the V gene TRBV27; 7 nucleotides line up with TRBD2. Trimming at V came to 3 bases and at J to 4 bases, leaving 8 bases not matched to a gene. Germline V lookup: CDR1 MNHEY, CDR2 SMNVEV (reference sequence). The CDR3 extends over 15 amino acids. In DNA form, the CDR3 reads TGTGCCAGCAGTTTCCGACTAGCCTTCGGAGAGACCCAGTACTTC. It encodes CASSFRLAFGETQYF.

This clonotype was recorded a few times. The V call is TRBV20-1, the J call TRBJ2-5; D is undetermined. From germline, CDR1 is DFQATT and CDR2 SNEGSKA (reference sequence). V lost 5 bases to trimming and J lost 3 bases, with 7 bases between them. This CDR3 spans 11 amino acids. The CDR3 loop is CSAWWEETQYF. CDR3 nucleotide sequence: TGCAGTGCTTGGTGGGAAGAGACCCAGTACTTC.

The chain carries TRBV12-3 or TRBV12-4 and TRBJ2-2, with TRBD1 as a possible D gene (6 bases). V lost 5 bases to trimming and J lost 6 bases, with 7 bases between them. The CDR3 sequence is 12 residues long. The CDR3 sequence is CASSNRAGELFF. The DNA for the CDR3 is TGTGCCAGCAGTAACAGGGCCGGGGAGCTGTTTTTT.

This chain connects TRBV5-1 to TRBJ2-7; 7 bases match TRBD1. The CDR3 covers 14 residues. Germline values: CDR1 SGHRS, CDR2 YFSETQ. V gave up 4 bases and J gave up 3 bases; unmatched junction bases: 7. The CDR3 reads CASSAGQAYYEQYF. DNA of the CDR3: TGCGCCAGCAGCGCCGGACAGGCCTACTACGAGCAGTACTTC.

The rearrangement joins TRBV2 to TRBJ1-2; TRBD1 might be the D (5 bases). The CDR3 has 13 residues. V lost 4 bases to trimming and J lost 3 bases, with 9 bases between them. In germline, CDR1 is SNHLY, CDR2 FYNNEI. CDR3 in DNA: TGTGCCAGCAGTGTCGGGACGGACTATGGCTACACCTTC. This gives the protein CASSVGTDYGYTF. Drawing the rest from reference TRBV2 and TRBJ1-2, the complete variable domain is EPEVTQTPSHQVTQMGQEVILRCVPISNHLYFYWYRQILGQKVEFLVSFYNNEISEKSEIFDDQFSVERPDGSNFTLKIRSTKLEDSAMYFCASSVGTDYGYTFGSGTRLTVV.

The chain combines TRBV28 with TRBJ1-1; D is unclear. Germline CDR1 reads MDHEN; CDR2 reads SYDVKM. The V gene lost 3 bases and the J gene lost 1 base, with 9 bases spanning the gap. The CDR3 spans 14 residues. CDR3 coding DNA: TGTGCCAGCAGTTTGAGTCTGTGGAACACTGAAGCTTTCTTT. It translates to CASSLSLWNTEAFF.

The rearrangement links TRBV7-2 to TRBJ1-5; D not certain. Trimming pared 0 bases from V and 6 bases from J, leaving 12 bases between. The germline CDR1 and CDR2 sequences are SGHTA and FQGNSA. The CDR3 runs 15 residues. The CDR3 spells CASSLAGGPGQPQHF. CDR3 bases: TGTGCCAGCAGCTTAGCAGGCGGCCCCGGTCAGCCCCAGCATTTT.

The gene calls are TRBV12-3 or TRBV12-4 and TRBJ1-2; D gene uncertain. The CDR3 extends over 14 amino acids. Trimming left V 5 bases short and J 4 bases short, with 14 bases between. CDR3 sequence: CASSPLPLGYGYTF. The CDR3 nucleotides are TGTGCCAGCAGTCCTCTCCCCCTTGGCTATGGCTACACCTTC.

Only a few counts were recorded for this clonotype. The chain is built from TRBV20-1 and TRBJ2-3, with D possibly matching TRBD2 (6 bases). The length of the CDR3 is 14 residues. V lost 1 base and J 1 base, leaving 9 bases between the germline ends. Germline CDR1 is DFQATT and CDR2 is SNEGSKA (reference sequence). The CDR3 protein is CSARAASGTDTQYF. In DNA, the CDR3 is TGCAGTGCTAGAGCGGCTAGCGGCACAGATACGCAGTATTTT.

The V call is TRBV4-2, the J call TRBJ1-2; D ambiguous. V shed 0 bases and J shed 5 bases, with 4 bases lying between them. This CDR3 has 12 amino acids. Germline loops: CDR1 LGHNA, CDR2 YNFKEQ. CDR3 residues: CASSQERYGYTF. CDR3 sequence (DNA): TGTGCCAGCAGCCAAGAACGGTATGGCTACACCTTC.

CDR3 loop: CSARGGQGAYEQYF. The CDR3 bases are TGCAGTGCTAGAGGCGGACAGGGGGCCTACGAGCAGTACTTC. The rearrangement uses TRBV20-1 and TRBJ2-7; 10 nucleotides agree with TRBD1. Germline V gives CDR1 DFQATT, CDR2 SNEGSKA (reference sequence). The CDR3 covers 14 residues. J lost 2 bases, V lost 1 base, and 2 bases had no gene match.

A few counts support this clonotype. The J gene is TRBJ1-6, the V gene TRBV6-2 or TRBV6-3; TRBD1 matches at 7 bases. Trimming took 2 bases from V and 7 from J; bases not matched to a gene: 14. The CDR3 runs 18 residues. The germline CDR1 and CDR2 sequences are MNHEY and SVGEGT. The CDR3 bases are TGTGCCAGCAGTTACGAACCAAGAAAACAGGGGTTCAATTCACCCCTCCACTTT. Translating it yields CASSYEPRKQGFNSPLHF.

This chain joins TRBV2 and TRBJ1-5; D gene ambiguous. CDR1 and CDR2 (germline): SNHLY, FYNNEI. V lost 6 bases and J lost 4, with 13 bases in between. The CDR3 contains 14 residues. CDR3 coding DNA: TGTGCCAGCAGGCAGGAGGTCGGGAATCAGCCCCAGCATTTT. Translation: CASRQEVGNQPQHF.

The V gene is TRBV2, the J gene TRBJ1-1; TRBD1 matches at 9 bases. V shed 4 bases and J 10 bases; nucleotides not matched to a gene: 16. The germline V gene encodes CDR1 SNHLY and CDR2 FYNNEI. The CDR3 totals 16 residues. The CDR3 loop is CASSVSRGQGLLRAFF. For the CDR3, the DNA is TGTGCCAGCAGTGTGTCGAGGGGACAGGGCTTGTTGAGAGCTTTCTTT.

The rearrangement joins TRBV2 to TRBJ2-2; 8 nucleotides agree with TRBD2. The V segment lost 6 bases and the J segment 1 base; nucleotides outside the gene matches: 4. CDR3 length: 15 residues. Per the germline V gene, CDR1 is SNHLY and CDR2 is FYNNEI. For the CDR3, the DNA is TGTGCCAGCAGGACGAGCGGGGGGAACACCGGGGAGCTGTTTTTT. Protein sequence: CASRTSGGNTGELFF.

This clonotype was detected only once. The V gene is TRBV5-4, the J gene TRBJ2-1; no reliable D call. This CDR3 contains 16 residues. Germline V CDR1 and CDR2: SGHNT, YYREEE (reference sequence). Trimming left V 0 bases short and J 3 bases short, with 13 bases between. The CDR3: CASSLVVGGSYNEQFF. The CDR3 coding sequence is TGTGCCAGCAGCTTGGTAGTGGGTGGTAGCTACAATGAGCAGTTCTTC.

The chain carries TRBV28 and TRBJ2-5; TRBD1 might be the D (6 bases). Germline assignment: CDR1 MDHEN and CDR2 SYDVKM. Trimming stripped 3 bases from V and 4 bases from J, with 15 bases between. This CDR3 has 15 residues. The CDR3 region is CASSLGLARGETQYF. The DNA for the CDR3 is TGTGCCAGCAGTTTGGGGCTAGCCAGGGGAGAGACCCAGTACTTC.

V usage is TRBV6-5 and J usage is TRBJ2-2; D is ambiguous. Per germline, CDR1 MNHEY and CDR2 SVGAGI. The V end was cut by 2 bases, the J end by 6 bases, with 10 bases between. The CDR3 contains 14 residues. The CDR3 region is CASSYLNGPGELFF. The CDR3 DNA sequence: TGTGCCAGCAGTTACCTAAACGGACCCGGGGAGCTGTTTTTT.